This note documents a single T cell receptor (beta chain) sequence. Its specificity is unknown. This entry comes from a study of CD8 T cells in Susac syndrome. Trimming took off 1 base at V and 0 bases at J, with 18 bases between the two ends. CDR1 is SQVTM and CDR2 is ANQGSEA in the germline V gene. The CDR3 extends over 17 amino acids. The control group consisted of healthy donors matched for age and sex. TEMRA cells were FACS-enriched, with CD8+ and CD4+ T cells isolated negatively. Random-hexamer reverse transcription was applied to roughly 0.5 to 1 ug RNA. The amplification used immunoSEQ multiplex PCR on TCR beta CDR3; it spanned 54 Vbeta and 13 Jbeta. TCRdb ran MiXCR on the immunoSEQ multiplex PCR reads and lists one entry per CDR3 protein. The table lists 51,000 or so distinct CDR3 sequences, 93% of them singletons. Broader study findings: A relatively small number of individuals underwent TCR sequencing and HLA analysis.

The specimen was CD8+ T cells from PBMCs. The origin of this receptor is a human donor in good health. V and J are TRBV29-1 and TRBJ1-1, with a tentative D call TRBD1 (5 bases). CDR3 residues: CSVEVVSGDRVNTEAFF. DNA of the CDR3: TGCAGCGTTGAAGTCGTGAGCGGGGACCGCGTGAACACTGAAGCTTTCTTT.